The rows below give T cell receptor beta chains drawn from one sample of a study of cytomegalovirus exposure and HLA in healthy donors. Assay: immunoSEQ multiplex PCR; the TCRdb copy retains only in-frame clones and omits some. Of under 110,000 clones in the sample, about two thirds were seen once. The specimen was PBMCs. The receptors come from a boy younger than 18 in good health and CMV-seronegative. Both conserved end residues are part of each CDR3. The order of the fields is D gene, J gene, clone size, V gene, CDR3 DNA, CDR3 protein. The D gene is left open where the match is weak. Part of the rows lack a size; the others show once, few, many or a class for expanded clones.

>TRBD2|TRBJ2-1|-|TRBV5-1
TGCGCCAGCAGCTTGCTAGCGGGAGGAATGAATGAGCAGTTCTTC
CASSLLAGGMNEQFF
>-|TRBJ1-1|-|TRBV9
TGTGCCAGCAGCCCTCCCGGGGGAGGTAGAGGAGCTTTCTTT
CASSPPGGGRGAFF
>-|TRBJ1-5|few|TRBV6-6
TGTGCCAGCAGTTACCAGGATTTCGGTTATCAGCCCCAGCATTTT
CASSYQDFGYQPQHF
>-|TRBJ2-5|-|TRBV19
TGTGCCAGTAGTATCCATCAGACCCAGTACTTC
CASSIHQTQYF
>TRBD1|TRBJ1-4|-|TRBV10-3
TGTGCCATCAGTTCAGGGGGAACTAATGAAAAACTGTTTTTT
CAISSGGTNEKLFF
>TRBD2|TRBJ2-7|-|TRBV4-2
TGTGCCAGCAGCCAAAATATAGCGGGTTCACAGGAGCAGTACTTC
CASSQNIAGSQEQYF
>-|TRBJ1-1|-|TRBV21-1
TGTGCCAGCAGCAAGGACGGGGGGCAAGATGAAGCTTTCTTT
CASSKDGGQDEAFF
>TRBD1|TRBJ2-7|-|TRBV6-5
TGTGCCAGCAGTTACAGACAGGGGGCTGCCGAGCAGTACTTC
CASSYRQGAAEQYF
>-|TRBJ2-7|-|TRBV30
TGTGCCTCCTCACCAGGTGGTGACGAGCAGTACTTC
CASSPGGDEQYF
>-|TRBJ1-2|-|TRBV29-1
TGCAGCGTTGCGCGGCAGCCCGACTATGGCTACACCTTC
CSVARQPDYGYTF
>-|TRBJ1-5|-|TRBV7-9
TGTGCCAGCAGCCCATCACATCCCCAGAATCAGCCCCAGCATTTT
CASSPSHPQNQPQHF
>-|TRBJ1-6|few|TRBV2
TGTGCCAGCACTAGTAATTCACCCCTCCACTTT
CASTSNSPLHF
>-|TRBJ1-1|-|TRBV30
TGTGCCTGGAGTGGGGAGTTGAACACTGAAGCTTTCTTT
CAWSGELNTEAFF
>TRBD1|TRBJ2-7|-|TRBV2
TGTGCCAGCGGAACCCCGGGACAGACCTACGAGCAGTACTTC
CASGTPGQTYEQYF
>-|TRBJ1-1|-|TRBV11-2
TGTGCCAGCAGCCCAGGGCTCTCGAACACTGAAGCTTTCTTT
CASSPGLSNTEAFF
>TRBD2|TRBJ2-3|-|TRBV25-1
TGTGCCAGCAGAGAGGGGCGGGACTACCGCACAGATACGCAGTATTTT
CASREGRDYRTDTQYF
>-|TRBJ2-7|-|TRBV9
TGTGCCAGCAGCGTCTCCGGGACAAATTCCTACGAGCAGTACTTC
CASSVSGTNSYEQYF
>TRBD1|TRBJ1-5|once|TRBV6-6
TGTGCAGCCGGGGACAGGGAAAGCAATCAGCCCCAGCATTTT
CAAGDRESNQPQHF
>TRBD2|TRBJ2-7|-|TRBV6-5
TGTGCCAGCAGCTCCGGGACTAGCGTTTTCTACGAGCAGTACTTC
CASSSGTSVFYEQYF
>TRBD1|TRBJ2-7|-|TRBV7-8
TGTGCCAGCAGCTTAAGGGACAGGAGGTACGAGCAGTACTTC
CASSLRDRRYEQYF
>-|TRBJ2-7|-|TRBV2
TGTGCCAGCAGAACAGACCCGTACGAGCAGTACTTC
CASRTDPYEQYF
>-|TRBJ2-1|-|TRBV28
TGTGCCAGCGTCCGGTCCTACAATGAGCAGTTCTTC
CASVRSYNEQFF
>TRBD1|TRBJ2-7|-|TRBV28
TGTGCCAGCAGTTTTGTAGGGACAGACTACGAGCAGTACTTC
CASSFVGTDYEQYF
>-|TRBJ2-3|few|TRBV6-5
TGTGCCAGCAGTTACGGGTCTAGCAGCACAGATACGCAGTATTTT
CASSYGSSSTDTQYF
>-|TRBJ2-1|once|TRBV5-1
TGCGCCAGCGGACCGGGACAATGGGTCGTCGAGCAGTTCTTC
CASGPGQWVVEQFF
>TRBD1|TRBJ2-1|-|TRBV30
TGTGCCTGGAGCGGACAGGGAGTGGGGCACAATGAGCAGTTCTTC
CAWSGQGVGHNEQFF
>-|TRBJ2-4|-|TRBV2
TGTGCCAGCATTAGTGAGATAGCCAAAAACATTCAGTACTTC
CASISEIAKNIQYF
>-|TRBJ1-5|-|TRBV28
TGTGCCAGCCGGGCAGGGGTCTATGAGCCCCAGCATTTT
CASRAGVYEPQHF
>-|TRBJ2-3|once|TRBV4-1
TGCGCCAGCAGCCAAGGGCTAGCTGCTAGCACAGATACGCAGTATTTT
CASSQGLAASTDTQYF
>-|TRBJ1-5|-|TRBV4-3
TGCGCCAGCAGCCAAGACGCGTGGACAAAAGATCAGCCCCAGCATTTT
CASSQDAWTKDQPQHF
>-|TRBJ2-7|-|TRBV25-1
TGTGCCAGCTTCTCAGCGGAGTACGAGCAGTACTTC
CASFSAEYEQYF
>TRBD2|TRBJ2-7|-|TRBV7-8
TGTGCCAGCAGCTTAAGGTACCAGCGGGAGTCCGAGCAGTACTTC
CASSLRYQRESEQYF
>TRBD1|TRBJ1-1|-|TRBV5-1
TGCGCCAGCAGCAATACAGGGGTTACTGAAGCTTTCTTT
CASSNTGVTEAFF
>-|TRBJ2-3|-|TRBV1
TGCACCAGCAGCCAAGATCTAGCGGGGGGGCTAGATACGCAGTATTTT
CTSSQDLAGGLDTQYF
>TRBD2|TRBJ2-7|few|TRBV7-9
TGTGCCAGCAGCTTTGGGGGGGGCGAGCAGTACTTC
CASSFGGGEQYF
>-|TRBJ2-5|-|TRBV6-5
TGTGCCAGCATCGACAGGTCCCGGGAGACCCAGTACTTC
CASIDRSRETQYF
>-|TRBJ1-1|-|TRBV5-6
TGTGCCAGCAGCTTGGAGCGACGGCAGGGGTACACTGAAGCTTTCTTT
CASSLERRQGYTEAFF
>-|TRBJ2-2|-|TRBV5-1
TGCGCCAGCAGCTTGGCTCCAGGGCTCACCGGGGAGCTGTTTTTT
CASSLAPGLTGELFF